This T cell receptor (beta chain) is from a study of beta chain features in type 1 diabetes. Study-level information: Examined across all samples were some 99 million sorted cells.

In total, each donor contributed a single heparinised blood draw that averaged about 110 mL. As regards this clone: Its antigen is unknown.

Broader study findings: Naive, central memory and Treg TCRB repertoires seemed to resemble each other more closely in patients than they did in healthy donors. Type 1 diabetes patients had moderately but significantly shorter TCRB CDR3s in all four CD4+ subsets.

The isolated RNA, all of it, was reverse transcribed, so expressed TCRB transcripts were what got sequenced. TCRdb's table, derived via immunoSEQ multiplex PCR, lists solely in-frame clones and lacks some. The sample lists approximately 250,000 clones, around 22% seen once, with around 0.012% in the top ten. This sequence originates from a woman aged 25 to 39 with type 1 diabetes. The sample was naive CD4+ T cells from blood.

The CDR3, as DNA: TGTGCCAGCAGCTCACAGGGCCCTAAGTACTTC. It translates to CASSSQGPKYF. The rearrangement joins TRBV9 to TRBJ2-5; maybe TRBD1 (6 bases). The CDR3 spans 11 residues. Trimming pared 4 bases from V and 12 bases from J, leaving 13 bases between. CDR1 and CDR2 (germline): SGDLS, YYNGEE.